The 24 T cell receptor beta chains presented below share a single source sample, sequenced in a study of blood T cell repertoires in COVID-19. TCRdb's table, derived via immunoSEQ multiplex PCR, lists solely in-frame clones and lacks some. The sample carries over 120,000 clones, around 86% recorded once. The sample comprised peripheral blood. These receptors were taken from a man in his fifties or sixties who had recovered from COVID-19.

The chain links TRBV7-8 to TRBJ2-3, with 8 positions matching TRBD2. The V and J ends lost 0 bases and 3 bases, in that order; junction bases with no gene match: 5. Germline CDR1 is SGHVS and CDR2 is FQNEAQ. The CDR3 runs to 16 residues. The chain's CDR3 is CASSLAPGGATDTQYF. The CDR3 DNA reads as TGTGCCAGCAGCTTAGCGCCCGGGGGGGCAACAGATACGCAGTATTTT.

V gene TRBV9 combines with J gene TRBJ2-5; 8 nucleotides match TRBD1. The CDR3 runs to 16 residues. Germline V lookup: CDR1 SGDLS, CDR2 YYNGEE. V dropped 4 bases and J dropped 2; count of bases not matched to a gene: 10. The CDR3 region is CASSPSPRTGQETQYF. For the CDR3, the DNA is TGTGCCAGCAGCCCCTCGCCCCGGACAGGGCAAGAGACCCAGTACTTC.

The chain uses TRBV2 and TRBJ1-5; TRBD1 agrees at 7 bases. Germline CDR1 is SNHLY and CDR2 is FYNNEI. This CDR3 is 15 amino acids long. V lost 4 bases and J lost 6; bases outside the gene matches: 9. The CDR3, as DNA: TGTGCCAGCAGTGCTCTAGGGGGCTCGATTCAGCCCCAGCATTTT. As protein: CASSALGGSIQPQHF. Drawing the rest from reference TRBV2 and TRBJ1-5, the complete variable domain is EPEVTQTPSHQVTQMGQEVILRCVPISNHLYFYWYRQILGQKVEFLVSFYNNEISEKSEIFDDQFSVERPDGSNFTLKIRSTKLEDSAMYFCASSALGGSIQPQHFGDGTRLSIL.

The chain recombines TRBV19 with TRBJ1-1; 9 bases map to TRBD1. The CDR3 consists of 16 residues. The J segment lost 2 bases and the V segment lost 9 bases, leaving 13 bases of the junction unmatched. The germline CDR1 and CDR2 sequences are LNHDA and SQIVND (reference sequence). Here the CDR3 reads CASCPLPGQGNTEAFF. CDR3 coding DNA: TGTGCCAGCTGCCCTCTTCCGGGACAGGGAAACACTGAAGCTTTCTTT.

This rearrangement joins TRBV4-2 to TRBJ2-2; 11 nucleotides line up with TRBD1. J lost 5 bases, V lost 4 bases, and 6 bases had no gene match. CDR1 is LGHNA, CDR2 YNFKEQ, per germline. The CDR3 is 16 residues long. CDR3 in amino acids: CASSPPGQGVTGELFF. The CDR3 DNA reads TGTGCCAGCAGCCCACCGGGACAGGGGGTGACCGGGGAGCTGTTTTTT.

The chain combines TRBV18 with TRBJ2-5; D remains unclear. Trimming shortened V by 1 base and J by 2 bases, and 14 bases separated the two germline ends. The CDR3 length is 16 residues. Per the germline V gene, CDR1 is KGHSH and CDR2 is LQKENI. The CDR3 loop is CASSPLTAIRQETQYF. The CDR3 coding sequence is TGTGCCAGCTCACCACTAACAGCTATTCGTCAAGAGACCCAGTACTTC.

This clone has a count of ten or more. This sequence joins TRBV6-5 and TRBJ2-7; maybe TRBD2 (6 bases). CDR1 is MNHEY and CDR2 is SVGAGI in the germline V gene. The CDR3 totals 15 residues. With 4 bases removed from V and 3 bases from J, the gap between germline ends came to 16 bases. The CDR3 loop is CASSFGGSSLYEQYF. The CDR3 DNA sequence: TGTGCCAGCAGTTTTGGGGGGTCTTCTCTCTACGAGCAGTACTTC.

The chain is built from TRBV5-1 and TRBJ2-2; TRBD1 might be the D (6 bases). V shed 1 base and J shed 5 bases, with 12 bases lying between them. Germline V gene data show CDR1 as SGHRS and CDR2 as YFSETQ. The CDR3 covers 15 residues. This CDR3 is CASSLTGFETGELFF. The CDR3 DNA sequence: TGCGCCAGCAGCTTGACAGGGTTCGAAACCGGGGAGCTGTTTTTT. The whole variable domain, filled in from reference TRBV5-1 and TRBJ2-2, reads KAGVTQTPRYLIKTRGQQVTLSCSPISGHRSVSWYQQTPGQGLQFLFEYFSETQRNKGNFPGRFSGRQFSNSRSEMNVSTLELGDSALYLCASSLTGFETGELFFGEGSRLTVL.

A single count supports this clone. The V gene is TRBV25-1, the J gene TRBJ1-1, with D possibly being TRBD1 (6 bases). Germline loops: CDR1 MGHDK, CDR2 SYGVNS. Trimming removed 2 bases at V and 6 bases at J, with 10 bases between. This CDR3 region has 13 residues. The CDR3 here is CASSENRVAEAFF. CDR3 nucleotides: TGTGCCAGCAGTGAAAACAGGGTGGCTGAAGCTTTCTTT.

The V call is TRBV2, the J call TRBJ1-2, with 7 bases that match TRBD1. The CDR3 totals 14 residues. Germline V gene lookup returns CDR1 SNHLY and CDR2 FYNNEI. Trimming took 6 bases from V and 5 from J; bases not matched to a gene: 9. The CDR3 sequence: CASSRTGLGYGYTF. In DNA, the CDR3 is TGTGCCAGCAGCCGGACAGGCCTCGGGTATGGCTACACCTTC.

The rearrangement uses TRBV4-3 and TRBJ1-4; D is perhaps TRBD1 (5 bases). Germline V gene data show CDR1 as LGHNA and CDR2 as YSLEER. The CDR3 length is 14 residues. With 1 base removed from V and 8 bases from J, the gap between germline ends came to 11 bases. The CDR3 bases are TGCGCCAGCAGCCAAGGGGGCAGGGTCGAAAAACTGTTTTTT. Translating gives CASSQGGRVEKLFF.

This CDR3 is CASSYSSAGELFF. CDR3 nucleotides: TGTGCCAGCAGTTACTCGAGCGCCGGGGAGCTGTTTTTT. The J gene is TRBJ2-2, the V gene TRBV6-2 or TRBV6-3; D is unresolved. Deletions cut 0 bases from V and 6 bases from J, with 5 bases between. CDR1 is MNHEY, CDR2 SVGEGT, per germline. CDR3 length equals 13 residues.

The gene calls are TRBV5-4 and TRBJ2-3; 16 bases line up with TRBD2. Germline values: CDR1 SGHNT, CDR2 YYREEE (reference sequence). The junction had 6 bases not matched to a gene; V was cut back by 2 bases and J by 3 bases. This CDR3 contains 18 residues. CDR3 in amino acids: CASSLMGLAGGTTDTQYF. The CDR3 nucleotides are TGTGCCAGCAGCTTAATGGGACTAGCGGGGGGGACGACAGATACGCAGTATTTT.

The V call is TRBV6-5, the J call TRBJ1-1, with 9 bases that match TRBD1. The germline gives CDR1 MNHEY, CDR2 SVGAGI. The CDR3 length is 14 residues. The junction had 5 bases not matched to a gene; V was cut back by 6 bases and J by 3 bases. The CDR3 region has the DNA TGTGCCAGCAGCCTGGACAGGGGTGACACTGAAGCTTTCTTT. It codes for CASSLDRGDTEAFF.

The V and J genes are TRBV4-1 and TRBJ2-3; TRBD1 matches at 9 bases. V was clipped by 4 bases and J by 1 base; unmatched bases: 0. Germline V CDR1 and CDR2: MGHRA, YSYEKL. The CDR3 covers 14 residues. CDR3 protein: CASSRDRGTDTQYF. The CDR3 coding sequence is TGCGCCAGCAGCCGGGACAGGGGCACAGATACGCAGTATTTT.

The chain uses TRBV29-1 and TRBJ1-1; possibly TRBD1 for D (5 bases). This CDR3 contains 13 residues. Between the trimmed V and J ends, which lost 3 bases and 4 bases, there was a span of 12 bases. Germline V gene data show CDR1 as SQVTM and CDR2 as ANQGSEA. The CDR3 nucleotides are TGCAGCGTTGACGGCGGGAGGGGCACTGAAGCTTTCTTT. Protein product: CSVDGGRGTEAFF.

This chain links TRBV3-1 (or the pseudogene TRBV3-2) with TRBJ2-5, with TRBD2 matching 15 bases. CDR1 and CDR2 from the germline V gene are LGHDT and YNNKEL (reference sequence). V lost 4 bases, J lost 3 bases, and 3 bases stayed unmatched. This CDR3 has 16 residues. CDR3 nucleotides: TGTGCCAGCAGCCCAAGGACTAGCGGGGGGGAAGAGACCCAGTACTTC. It encodes CASSPRTSGGEETQYF.

V is TRBV5-1 and J is TRBJ1-2, with 10 bases fitting TRBD1. Germline CDR1 reads SGHRS; CDR2 reads YFSETQ. This CDR3 is built from 14 residues. V gave up 3 bases and J gave up 3 bases; unmatched junction bases: 2. The CDR3 coding sequence is TGCGCCAGCAGCTCGACAGGGGGCGACTATGGCTACACCTTC. Translated: CASSSTGGDYGYTF.

The rearrangement links TRBV6-2 or TRBV6-3 to TRBJ2-3; D gene ambiguous. Trimming removed 4 bases at V and 0 bases at J, with 8 bases between. CDR1 is MNHEY, CDR2 SVGEGT, per germline. This CDR3 is built from 14 residues. CDR3 coding DNA: TGTGCCAGCAGTTTCGTCAGAAGCACAGATACGCAGTATTTT. Its translation: CASSFVRSTDTQYF.

The rearrangement uses TRBV29-1 and TRBJ2-3; maybe TRBD1 (5 bases). This CDR3 contains 15 residues. The V end lost 7 bases, the J end lost 0 bases, and 17 bases lay between the germline ends. Looked up from germline, CDR1 is SQVTM and CDR2 is ANQGSEA. The CDR3 spells CSAGAFGPSTDTQYF. Written as DNA, the CDR3 is TGCAGCGCTGGGGCCTTCGGGCCGAGCACAGATACGCAGTATTTT.

The CDR3: CASSRIASGAYTDTQYF. CDR3 bases: TGTGCCAGCAGCCGAATCGCTAGCGGGGCCTACACAGATACGCAGTATTTT. The chain joins TRBV3-1 (or the pseudogene TRBV3-2) to TRBJ2-3; 9 bases fit TRBD2. V gave up 4 bases and J gave up 2 bases; unmatched junction bases: 10. Germline assignment: CDR1 LGHDT and CDR2 YNNKEL (reference sequence). The CDR3 contains 17 residues.

The chain employs TRBV24-1 and TRBJ2-1; 8 bases agree with TRBD2. Germline assignment: CDR1 KGHDR and CDR2 SFDVKD. This CDR3 is built from 18 residues. V trimming: 2 bases; J trimming: 1 base; junction bases outside the gene matches: 9. Here the CDR3 reads CATSDSGTRKRSYNEQFF. CDR3 coding DNA: TGTGCCACCAGTGATTCCGGGACTAGGAAACGGTCCTACAATGAGCAGTTCTTC.

The chain employs TRBV11-3 and TRBJ1-6; D uncertain. V shed 7 bases and J shed 0 bases, with 7 bases lying between them. The CDR3 is made up of 14 amino acids. Germline lookup yields CDR1 SGHNT and CDR2 YENEEA. The CDR3 loop is CASTAGSYNSPLHF. The CDR3, as DNA: TGTGCCAGCACCGCGGGCTCCTATAATTCACCCCTCCACTTT.

The CDR3 sequence is CASSISLGRDYTGELFF. CDR3 DNA: TGTGCCAGTAGTATTTCTCTTGGACGGGATTACACCGGGGAGCTGTTTTTT. The chain couples TRBV19 to TRBJ2-2, with D possibly TRBD2 on 5 matching bases. This CDR3 comprises 17 residues. The germline gives CDR1 LNHDA, CDR2 SQIVND (reference sequence). V lost 3 bases and J lost 3, with 17 bases in between.